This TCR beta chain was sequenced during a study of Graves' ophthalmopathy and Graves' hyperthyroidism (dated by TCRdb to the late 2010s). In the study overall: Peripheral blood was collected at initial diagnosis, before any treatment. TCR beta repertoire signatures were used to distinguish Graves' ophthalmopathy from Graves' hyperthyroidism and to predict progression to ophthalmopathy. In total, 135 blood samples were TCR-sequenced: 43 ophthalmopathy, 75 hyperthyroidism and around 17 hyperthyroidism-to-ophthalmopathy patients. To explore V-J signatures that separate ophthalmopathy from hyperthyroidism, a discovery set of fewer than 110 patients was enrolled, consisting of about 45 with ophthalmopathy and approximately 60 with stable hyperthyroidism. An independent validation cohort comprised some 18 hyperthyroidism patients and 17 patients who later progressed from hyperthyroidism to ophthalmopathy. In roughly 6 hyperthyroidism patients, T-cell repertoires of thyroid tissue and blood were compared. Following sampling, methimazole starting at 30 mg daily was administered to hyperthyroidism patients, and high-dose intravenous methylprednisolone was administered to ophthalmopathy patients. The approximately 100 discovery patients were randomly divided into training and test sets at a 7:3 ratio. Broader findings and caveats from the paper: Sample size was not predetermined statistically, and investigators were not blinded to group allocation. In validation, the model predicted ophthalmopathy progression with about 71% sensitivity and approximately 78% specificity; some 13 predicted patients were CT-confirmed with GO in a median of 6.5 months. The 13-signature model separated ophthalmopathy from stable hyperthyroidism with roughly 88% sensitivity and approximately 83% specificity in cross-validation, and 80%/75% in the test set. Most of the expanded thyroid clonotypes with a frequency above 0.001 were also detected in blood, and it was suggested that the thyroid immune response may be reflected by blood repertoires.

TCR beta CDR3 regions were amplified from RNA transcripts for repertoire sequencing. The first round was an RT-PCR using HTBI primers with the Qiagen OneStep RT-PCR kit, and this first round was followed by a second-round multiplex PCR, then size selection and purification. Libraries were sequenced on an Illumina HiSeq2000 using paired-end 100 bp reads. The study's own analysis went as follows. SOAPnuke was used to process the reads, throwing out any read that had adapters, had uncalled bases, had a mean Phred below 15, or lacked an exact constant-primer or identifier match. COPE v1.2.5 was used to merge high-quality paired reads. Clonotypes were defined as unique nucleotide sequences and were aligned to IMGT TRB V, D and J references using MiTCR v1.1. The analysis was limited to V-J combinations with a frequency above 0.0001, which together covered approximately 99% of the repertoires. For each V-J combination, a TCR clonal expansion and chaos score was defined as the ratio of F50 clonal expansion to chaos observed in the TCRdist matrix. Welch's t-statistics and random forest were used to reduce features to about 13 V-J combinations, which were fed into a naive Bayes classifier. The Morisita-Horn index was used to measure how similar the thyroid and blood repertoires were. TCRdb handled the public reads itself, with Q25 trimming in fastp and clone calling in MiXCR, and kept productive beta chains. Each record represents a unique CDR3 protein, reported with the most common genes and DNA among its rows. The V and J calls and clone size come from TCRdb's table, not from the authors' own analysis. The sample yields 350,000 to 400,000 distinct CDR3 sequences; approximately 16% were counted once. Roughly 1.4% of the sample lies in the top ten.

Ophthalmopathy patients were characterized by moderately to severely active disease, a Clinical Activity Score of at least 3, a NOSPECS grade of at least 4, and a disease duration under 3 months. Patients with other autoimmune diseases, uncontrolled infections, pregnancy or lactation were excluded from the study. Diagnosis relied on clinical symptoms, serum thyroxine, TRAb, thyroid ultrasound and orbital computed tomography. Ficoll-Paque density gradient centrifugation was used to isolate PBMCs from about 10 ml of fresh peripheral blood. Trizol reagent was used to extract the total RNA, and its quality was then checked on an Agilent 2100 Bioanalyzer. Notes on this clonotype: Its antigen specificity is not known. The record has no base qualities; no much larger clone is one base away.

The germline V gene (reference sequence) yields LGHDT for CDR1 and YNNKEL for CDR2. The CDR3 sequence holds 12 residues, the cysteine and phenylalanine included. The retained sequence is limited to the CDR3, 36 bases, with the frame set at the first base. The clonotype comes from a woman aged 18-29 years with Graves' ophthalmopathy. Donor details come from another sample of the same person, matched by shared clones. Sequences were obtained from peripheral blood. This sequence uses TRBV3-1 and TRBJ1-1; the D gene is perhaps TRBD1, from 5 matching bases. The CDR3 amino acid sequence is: CSYRAQGPRAFF. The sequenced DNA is TGTTCCTACCGAGCCCAGGGCCCCAGAGCTTTCTTT. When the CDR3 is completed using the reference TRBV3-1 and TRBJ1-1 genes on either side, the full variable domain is DTAVSQTPKYLVTQMGNDKSIKCEQNLGHDTMYWYKQDSKKFLKIMFSYNNKELIINETVPNRFSPKSPDKAHLNLHINSLELGDSAVYFCSYRAQGPRAFFGQGTRLTVV.